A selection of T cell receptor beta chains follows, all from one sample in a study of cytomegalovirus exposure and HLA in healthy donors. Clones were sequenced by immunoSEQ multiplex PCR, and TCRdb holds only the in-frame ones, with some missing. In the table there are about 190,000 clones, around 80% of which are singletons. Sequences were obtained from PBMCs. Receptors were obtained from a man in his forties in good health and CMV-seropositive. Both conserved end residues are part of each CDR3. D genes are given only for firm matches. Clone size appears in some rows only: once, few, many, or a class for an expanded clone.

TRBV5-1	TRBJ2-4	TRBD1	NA	TGCGCCAGCAGCCAGGGGGCAGGGAACATTCAGTACTTC	CASSQGAGNIQYF
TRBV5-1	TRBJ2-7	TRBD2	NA	TGCGCCAGCAGGCCGTCCCGGGGGGTTAACGAGCAGTACTTC	CASRPSRGVNEQYF
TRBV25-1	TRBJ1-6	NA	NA	TGTGCCAGCAGTGGGATAGGGGATTCACCCCTCCACTTT	CASSGIGDSPLHF
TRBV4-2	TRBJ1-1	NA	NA	TGTGCCAGCAGCCAATCGGGTCAGGGTAGCACTGAAGCTTTCTTT	CASSQSGQGSTEAFF
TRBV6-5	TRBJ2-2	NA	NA	TGTGCCAGCAGTTACGAGGGGGCGAACACCGGGGAGCTGTTTTTT	CASSYEGANTGELFF
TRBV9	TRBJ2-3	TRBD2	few	TGTGCCAGCAGCACCCCGGCGCCTGGGACTAGCGGGGGTGGGGGCACAGATACGCAGTATTTT	CASSTPAPGTSGGGGTDTQYF
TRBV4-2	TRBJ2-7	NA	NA	TGTGCCAGCAGCCAAGGCGACCGACTGATTTCCTACGAGCAGTACTTC	CASSQGDRLISYEQYF
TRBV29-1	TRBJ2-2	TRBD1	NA	TGCAGCGCGGGGACAGGCACAACACAGGCCGGGGAGCTGTTTTTT	CSAGTGTTQAGELFF
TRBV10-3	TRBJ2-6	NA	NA	TGTGCGGTTGGAGTCAGGGGCGGCGGGGCCAACGTCCTGACTTTC	CAVGVRGGGANVLTF
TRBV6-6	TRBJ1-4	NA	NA	TGTGCCAGCAGTAAAAAATCCCCGGACATACTGTTTTTT	CASSKKSPDILFF
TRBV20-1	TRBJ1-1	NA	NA	TGCAGTGTAAGCCGGAACACTGAAGCTTTCTTT	CSVSRNTEAFF
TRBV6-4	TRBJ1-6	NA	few	TGTGCCAGCAGTGATGGGGGGGGAAATTCACCCCTCCACTTT	CASSDGGGNSPLHF